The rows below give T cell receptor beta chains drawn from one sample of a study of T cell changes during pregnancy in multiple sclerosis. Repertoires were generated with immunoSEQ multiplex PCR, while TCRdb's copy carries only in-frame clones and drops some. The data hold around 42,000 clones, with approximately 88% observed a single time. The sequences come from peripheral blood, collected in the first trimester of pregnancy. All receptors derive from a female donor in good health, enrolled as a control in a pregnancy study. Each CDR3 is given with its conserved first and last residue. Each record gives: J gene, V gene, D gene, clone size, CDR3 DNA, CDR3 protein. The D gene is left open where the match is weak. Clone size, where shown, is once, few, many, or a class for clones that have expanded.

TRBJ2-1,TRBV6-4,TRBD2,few,TGTGCCAGCAGTGACTCAGACCCAGCGGGAGCAGAAGAGCAGTTCTTC,CASSDSDPAGAEEQFF
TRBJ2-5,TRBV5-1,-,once,TGCGCCAGCAGCTGGAGCCCCAGCGAACAAGAGACCCAGTACTTC,CASSWSPSEQETQYF
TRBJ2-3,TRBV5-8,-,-,TGTGCCAGCAGCTTGGGCACTTACACAGATACGCAGTATTTT,CASSLGTYTDTQYF
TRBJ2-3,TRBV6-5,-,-,TGTGCCAGCAGTAGGAGAGGAGATACGCAGTATTTT,CASSRRGDTQYF
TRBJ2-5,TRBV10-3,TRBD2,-,TGTGCCATCAGTGAAAGCGGACTAGCGGGGGGGCTGGCGGCAGTTGTGGGCCAAGAGACCCAGTACTTC,CAISESGLAGGLAAVVGQETQYF
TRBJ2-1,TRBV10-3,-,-,TGTGCCATCAGTTCAATGAATGAGCAGTTCTTC,CAISSMNEQFF
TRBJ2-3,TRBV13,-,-,TGTGCCAGCAGCTCCGGGGGACCGTATACCACAGATACGCAGTATTTT,CASSSGGPYTTDTQYF
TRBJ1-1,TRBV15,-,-,TGTGCCACCAGCAGATCTCGGGCGACAGGCACTGAAGCTTTCTTT,CATSRSRATGTEAFF
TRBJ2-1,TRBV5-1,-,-,TGCGCCAGCAGCTTGGGGGGGGATGAGCAGTTCTTC,CASSLGGDEQFF
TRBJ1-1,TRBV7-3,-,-,TGTGCCAGCAGCTTACAGGGAATGAACACTGAAGCTTTCTTT,CASSLQGMNTEAFF
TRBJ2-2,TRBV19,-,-,TGTGCCAGTACCCCTGGACATTCCACCGGGGAGCTGTTTTTT,CASTPGHSTGELFF
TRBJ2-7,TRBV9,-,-,TGTGCCAGCAGCGTCGAGTTTAGCTCCTACGAGCAGTACTTC,CASSVEFSSYEQYF
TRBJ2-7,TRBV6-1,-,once,TGTGCCAGCAGTGAAGGTTCCGGGTCTTCCTACGAGCAGTACTTC,CASSEGSGSSYEQYF
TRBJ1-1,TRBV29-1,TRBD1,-,TGCAGCGTTGGACAGGGGGCCACTGAAGCTTTCTTT,CSVGQGATEAFF
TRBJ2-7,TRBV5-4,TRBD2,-,TGTGCCAGCAGCCACCGGACTAGCGGGGGCGAGCAGTACTTC,CASSHRTSGGEQYF
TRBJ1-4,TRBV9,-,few,TGTGCCAGCAGCACCGGACAGAGAGTGAATGAAAAACTGTTTTTT,CASSTGQRVNEKLFF
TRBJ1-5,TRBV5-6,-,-,TGTGCCAGCAGCCGCCTCGGGGGGAATCAGCCCCAGCATTTT,CASSRLGGNQPQHF
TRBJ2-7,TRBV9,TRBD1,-,TGTGCCAGCAGCGTAGCGGCGACAGGGGGCAGGAACGAGCAGTACTTC,CASSVAATGGRNEQYF
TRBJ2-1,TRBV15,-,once,TGTGCCACCAGCAGAGATGAGGGAACCAGTCCGAGCTCCTACAATGAGCAGTTCTTC,CATSRDEGTSPSSYNEQFF
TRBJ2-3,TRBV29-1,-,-,TGCAGCGTTTCGACAGATACGCAGTATTTT,CSVSTDTQYF
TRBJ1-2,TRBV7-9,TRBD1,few,TGTGCCAGCTCGACAGGGATCGACTATGGCTACACCTTC,CASSTGIDYGYTF